Below, 19 T cell receptor beta chains from the same sample are listed, as sequenced in a study of siplizumab effects on memory and regulatory T cells. Clones were sequenced by immunoSEQ multiplex PCR, and TCRdb holds only the in-frame ones, with some missing. The sample lists about 100,000 clones; about 94% were seen once. Sequenced sample: non-Treg CD4+ T cells sorted from blood. All receptors come from a human donor in good health.

The chain uses TRBV28 and TRBJ2-7; D is unresolved. The V gene's germline CDR1 is MDHEN and CDR2 SYDVKM. The CDR3 loop spans 11 amino acids. With 7 bases removed from V and 5 bases from J, the gap between germline ends came to 9 bases. CDR3 loop: CASTRLDEQYF. CDR3 sequence (DNA): TGTGCCAGCACCCGGTTGGACGAGCAGTACTTC. Together with reference TRBV28 and TRBJ2-7, the CDR3 gives the full variable domain: DVKVTQSSRYLVKRTGEKVFLECVQDMDHENMFWYRQDPGLGLRLIYFSYDVKMKEKGDIPEGYSVSREKKERFSLILESASTNQTSMYLCASTRLDEQYFGPGTRLTVT.

This clone has only one observation. The chain has TRBV19 and TRBJ1-3; D unresolved. There are 14 residues in the CDR3. V was clipped by 5 bases and J by 2 bases, with 10 bases between them. The germline CDR1 and CDR2 sequences are LNHDA and SQIVND (reference sequence). This CDR3 reads CASSLVQAGNTIYF. CDR3 bases: TGTGCCAGTAGTCTTGTCCAGGCTGGAAACACCATATATTTT.

The chain links TRBV11-2 to TRBJ2-7; D is possibly TRBD2 (6 bases). This CDR3 comprises 15 residues. The V end lost 3 bases, the J end lost 4 bases, and 16 bases lay between the germline ends. The germline gives CDR1 SGHAT, CDR2 FQNNGV. The CDR3: CASSFPAEGGYEQYF. The CDR3 DNA reads as TGTGCCAGCAGCTTCCCCGCGGAGGGAGGATACGAGCAGTACTTC.

The genes are TRBV2 and TRBJ2-1, with unresolved D. Trimming left V 6 bases short and J 7 bases short, with 13 bases between. This CDR3 is 13 amino acids long. Germline V gene sequence: CDR1 SNHLY, CDR2 FYNNEI. CDR3 in amino acids: CASRLTRDNEQFF. In nucleotides, the CDR3 is TGTGCCAGCAGGCTCACAAGGGATAATGAGCAGTTCTTC.

The rearrangement links TRBV28 to TRBJ2-7; no definite D call. The V gene's germline CDR1 is MDHEN and CDR2 SYDVKM. The V gene lost 6 bases and the J gene lost 5 bases, with 11 bases spanning the gap. The CDR3 spans 12 residues. The CDR3 nucleotides read TGTGCCAGCAGACCTGATTGGAACGAGCAGTACTTC. Translation: CASRPDWNEQYF.

The chain employs TRBV2 and TRBJ2-1; 7 positions match TRBD2. This CDR3 spans 12 amino acids. The V and J ends lost 8 bases and 6 bases, in that order; junction bases with no gene match: 4. The germline V gene encodes CDR1 SNHLY and CDR2 FYNNEI. The CDR3 loop is CASLGGGNEQFF. The CDR3 nucleotides read TGTGCCAGCCTGGGGGGGGGCAATGAGCAGTTCTTC. The whole variable domain, filled in from reference TRBV2 and TRBJ2-1, reads EPEVTQTPSHQVTQMGQEVILRCVPISNHLYFYWYRQILGQKVEFLVSFYNNEISEKSEIFDDQFSVERPDGSNFTLKIRSTKLEDSAMYFCASLGGGNEQFFGPGTRLTVL.

The chain couples TRBV2 to TRBJ2-3; no firm D call. CDR1 is SNHLY, CDR2 FYNNEI, per germline. With 3 bases removed from V and 5 bases from J, the gap between germline ends came to 9 bases. The CDR3 totals 13 residues. The CDR3 protein is CASSESRRDTQYF. The CDR3 nucleotides are TGTGCCAGCAGTGAGTCGCGACGAGATACGCAGTATTTT.

The V gene is TRBV27, the J gene TRBJ1-1; D unresolved. Looked up from germline, CDR1 is MNHEY and CDR2 is SMNVEV (reference sequence). V was cut by 6 bases and J by 1 base, with 9 bases left in between. This CDR3 contains 13 residues. CDR3 sequence: CASRNKKNTEAFF. The CDR3 DNA is TGTGCCAGCAGGAATAAGAAGAACACTGAAGCTTTCTTT.

V and J are TRBV4-1 and TRBJ1-5, with 7 positions matching TRBD1. J lost 5 bases, V lost 1 base, and 8 bases had no gene match. The CDR3 is 16 amino acids. Germline CDR1 is MGHRA and CDR2 is YSYEKL. In nucleotides, the CDR3 is TGCGCCAGCAGCCAAGTCCAAACAGGGGAGCATCAGCCCCAGCATTTT. Its translation: CASSQVQTGEHQPQHF.

The chain couples TRBV7-8 to TRBJ2-1, with 7 positions matching TRBD2. V lost 5 bases and J lost 4; bases outside the gene matches: 8. Germline CDR1 is SGHVS and CDR2 is FQNEAQ. This CDR3 has 15 residues. CDR3 sequence (DNA): TGTGCCAGCAGCACCCAGGAGCGGGGATACAATGAGCAGTTCTTC. Translating it yields CASSTQERGYNEQFF.

A word on this clone: The junction shows a germline mismatch at one end, possibly a read error. The chain links TRBV7-7 to TRBJ2-2; D remains ambiguous. This CDR3 contains 15 residues. Germline-derived CDR1 and CDR2 are SSHAT and FNYEAQ (reference sequence). The CDR3 DNA follows: TGTGCTAGCAGCTTAGCCACAGCGAACACCGGGGAGCTGTTTTTT. Protein sequence: CASSLATANTGELFF.

The V gene is TRBV2, the J gene TRBJ2-7, with D maybe TRBD1 (5 bases). The CDR3 loop spans 12 amino acids. Trimming pared 5 bases from V and 5 bases from J, leaving 10 bases between. Germline V gene lookup returns CDR1 SNHLY and CDR2 FYNNEI. The CDR3 region is CASSRTTHEQYF. The CDR3 DNA sequence: TGTGCCAGCAGTCGGACAACCCACGAGCAGTACTTC.

The chain has TRBV19 and TRBJ2-1; maybe TRBD1 (6 bases). Germline V gives CDR1 LNHDA, CDR2 SQIVND (reference sequence). The CDR3 has 13 amino acids. Trimming removed 1 base at V and 9 bases at J, with 10 bases between. The DNA for the CDR3 is TGTGCCAGTAGTATAGGGCAGGGGTTTGAGCAGTTCTTC. Residues: CASSIGQGFEQFF.

The chain uses TRBV28 and TRBJ1-2; no definite D call. V gave up 1 base and J gave up 1 base, with 7 bases separating them. This CDR3 region has 14 residues. Germline V CDR1 and CDR2: MDHEN, SYDVKM. The CDR3 bases are TGTGCCAGCAGTTTATCCGGAATTAACTATGGCTACACCTTC. It codes for CASSLSGINYGYTF.

The chain recombines TRBV28 with TRBJ2-7; D might be TRBD1 (6 bases). Germline V gene data show CDR1 as MDHEN and CDR2 as SYDVKM. The V gene lost 4 bases and the J gene lost 5 bases, with 6 bases spanning the gap. The CDR3 contains 11 residues. The CDR3 bases are TGTGCCAGCAGTTACAGGGACGAGCAGTACTTC. Protein: CASSYRDEQYF.

The chain couples TRBV19 to TRBJ2-7, with 8 bases fitting TRBD1. The germline gives CDR1 LNHDA, CDR2 SQIVND (reference sequence). Losses at the gene ends were 4 bases for V and 2 bases for J; bases not matched to a gene: 4. This CDR3 has 14 amino acids. CDR3 bases: TGTGCCAGTAGTAGGACAGGGTCCGCCTACGAGCAGTACTTC. It codes for CASSRTGSAYEQYF.

This rearrangement joins TRBV19 to TRBJ1-2; D is uncertain. The germline CDR1 and CDR2 sequences are LNHDA and SQIVND (reference sequence). V shed 4 bases and J shed 2 bases, with 11 bases lying between them. This CDR3 region has 14 residues. CDR3: CASSTNTENYGYTF. CDR3 coding DNA: TGTGCCAGTAGTACGAACACAGAGAACTATGGCTACACCTTC.

The chain couples TRBV9 to TRBJ2-1; D is uncertain. The germline V gene encodes CDR1 SGDLS and CDR2 YYNGEE. The CDR3 extends over 13 amino acids. V was cut by 0 bases and J by 3 bases, with 4 bases left in between. CDR3 sequence (DNA): TGTGCCAGCAGCGTAGGTCGCTACAATGAGCAGTTCTTC. This sequence encodes CASSVGRYNEQFF.

V gene TRBV6-5 combines with J gene TRBJ2-1, with 10 bases fitting TRBD2. The germline V gene encodes CDR1 MNHEY and CDR2 SVGAGI. The ends lost 6 bases at V and 8 bases at J; junction bases unmatched: 4. The CDR3 extends over 13 amino acids. This CDR3 reads CASRTGTSDEQFF. The CDR3, as DNA: TGTGCCAGCAGAACCGGGACTAGCGATGAGCAGTTCTTC.